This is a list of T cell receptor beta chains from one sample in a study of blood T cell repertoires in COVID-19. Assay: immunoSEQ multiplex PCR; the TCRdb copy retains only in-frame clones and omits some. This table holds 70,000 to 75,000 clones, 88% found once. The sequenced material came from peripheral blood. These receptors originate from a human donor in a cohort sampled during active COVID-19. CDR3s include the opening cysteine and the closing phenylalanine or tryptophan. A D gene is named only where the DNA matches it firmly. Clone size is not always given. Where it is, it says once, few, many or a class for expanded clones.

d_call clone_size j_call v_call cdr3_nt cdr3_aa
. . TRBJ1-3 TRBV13 TGTGCCAGCAGCTTATACAGCTCTGGAAACACCATATATTTT CASSLYSSGNTIYF
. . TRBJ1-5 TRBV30 TGTGCCTGGGCACAGGGTTTGGGCCAGCCCCAGCATTTT CAWAQGLGQPQHF
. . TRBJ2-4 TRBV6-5 TGTGCCAGCGATGCGGGGCAAAACATTCAGTACTTC CASDAGQNIQYF
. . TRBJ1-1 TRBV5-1 TGCGCCAGCAGCGACCTTGGGGGGAGGAACACTGAAGCTTTCTTT CASSDLGGRNTEAFF
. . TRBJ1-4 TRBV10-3 TGTGCCATCAGTGAGTCTCAGGAATTCAATGAAAAACTGTTTTTT CAISESQEFNEKLFF
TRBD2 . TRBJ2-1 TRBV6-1 TGTGCCAGCAGTGAGCCCCCGCTTGGCGGGAGCGCCTACAATGAGCAGTTCTTC CASSEPPLGGSAYNEQFF
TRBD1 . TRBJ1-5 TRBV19 TGTGCCAGTAGTACCTCGTCAGGGGGGAATCAGCCCCAGCATTTT CASSTSSGGNQPQHF
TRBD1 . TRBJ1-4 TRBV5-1 TGCGCCAGCAGCTTGGTAGGGACAGGGGGGGGCGAAAAACTGTTTTTT CASSLVGTGGGEKLFF
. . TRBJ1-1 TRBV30 TGTGCCTGGAGTGTACTCGGGGTCGGGGGAGCTTTCTTT CAWSVLGVGGAFF
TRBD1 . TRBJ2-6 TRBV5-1 TGCGCCAGCAGCTTGGCCGGGACAGGGGCCGCAGGCGCCAACGTCCTGACTTTC CASSLAGTGAAGANVLTF
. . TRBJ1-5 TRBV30 TGTGCCTGGTCCCGATCAGGGGTTAGCAATCAGCCCCAGCATTTT CAWSRSGVSNQPQHF
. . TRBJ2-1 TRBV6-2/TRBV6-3 TGTGCCAGCAGTTACTCTGAGTACAATGAGCAGTTCTTC CASSYSEYNEQFF
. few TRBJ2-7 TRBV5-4 TGTGCCAGCAGCCAGCCAGGGACCTACGAGCAGTACTTC CASSQPGTYEQYF
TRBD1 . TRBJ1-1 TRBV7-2 TGTGCCAGCAGTCCGACAGGGCAGAACACTGAAGCTTTCTTT CASSPTGQNTEAFF
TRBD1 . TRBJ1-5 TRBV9 TGTGCCAGCAGCGTAACCCACAGGGGGCATCAGCCCCAGCATTTT CASSVTHRGHQPQHF
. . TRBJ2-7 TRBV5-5 TGTGCCAGCAGCTTTCGTCCAGGGGGGCAAGAGCAGTACTTC CASSFRPGGQEQYF
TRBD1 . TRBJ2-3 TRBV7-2 TGTGCCAGCAGCTCTCTAACAGGGGCGGATACGCAGTATTTT CASSSLTGADTQYF
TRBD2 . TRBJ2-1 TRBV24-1 TGTGCCACCAGTGACTCACTCATAGCGGGAGAGCAGTTCTTC CATSDSLIAGEQFF
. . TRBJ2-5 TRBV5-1 TGCGCCAGCAGCTTTACACAAGAGACCCAGTACTTC CASSFTQETQYF
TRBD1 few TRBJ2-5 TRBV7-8 TGTGCCAGCAGCAGCAGCCAGGGGGACGAGACCCAGTACTTC CASSSSQGDETQYF
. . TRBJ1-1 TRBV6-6 TGTGCCAGCAGTTACTCGTGGGGGGACACTGAAGCTTTCTTT CASSYSWGDTEAFF
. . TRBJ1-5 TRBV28 TGTGCCAGCACCCCCGCGGGTCAGCCCCAGCATTTT CASTPAGQPQHF
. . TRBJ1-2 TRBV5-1 TGCGCCAGCAGCTTGGCCGGGGTTAGCGATGGCTACACCTTC CASSLAGVSDGYTF
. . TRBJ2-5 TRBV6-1 TGTGCCAGCAGTGAAGTAGGGTTTAGTAGCGGTGGACAAGAGACCCAGTACTTC CASSEVGFSSGGQETQYF
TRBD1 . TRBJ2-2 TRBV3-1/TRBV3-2 TGTGCCAGCAGTTACGGACAGGGAAGAACCGGGGAGCTGTTTTTT CASSYGQGRTGELFF
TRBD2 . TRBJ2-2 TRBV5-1 TGCGCCAGCAGCAATAGCGGGAGTGGCACCGGGGAGCTGTTTTTT CASSNSGSGTGELFF
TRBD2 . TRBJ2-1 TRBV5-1 TGCGCCAGCAGCTTGTTGGCGGGAGTCAGGAATGAGCAGTTCTTC CASSLLAGVRNEQFF
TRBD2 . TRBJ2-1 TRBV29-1 TGCAGCCCCCAGCGGGAGGTATGGTACAATGAGCAGTTCTTC CSPQREVWYNEQFF
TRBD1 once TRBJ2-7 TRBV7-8 TGTGCCAGCAGCTCGCTACTGGACAGGGGGTCGGACGAGCAGTACTTC CASSSLLDRGSDEQYF
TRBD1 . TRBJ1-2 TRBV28 TGTGCCAGCAGTTTAGCCAACAGGGGGTCTGACTATGGCTACACCTTC CASSLANRGSDYGYTF
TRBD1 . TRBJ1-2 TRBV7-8 TGTGCCAGCAGCTTAGGGGACAGGGCGTATGGCTACACCTTC CASSLGDRAYGYTF
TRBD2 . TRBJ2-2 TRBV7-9 TGTGCCAGCAGCCGCCTAGCGGCAGACACCGGGGAGCTGTTTTTT CASSRLAADTGELFF
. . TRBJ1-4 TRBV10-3 TGTGCCATCAGTGAGTCCCCGGGTGAGAATGAAAAACTGTTTTTT CAISESPGENEKLFF
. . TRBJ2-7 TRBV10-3 TGTGCCATCAGTACAAGCCGGAGCGGCTACGAGCAGTACTTC CAISTSRSGYEQYF
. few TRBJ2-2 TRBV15 TGTGCCACCGCCCGCCGGGGGACTCTCCCCGGGGAGCTGTTTTTT CATARRGTLPGELFF
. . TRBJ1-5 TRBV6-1 TGTGCCAGCAGTGAATTAACAGGGCATGGCAATCAGCCCCAGCATTTT CASSELTGHGNQPQHF
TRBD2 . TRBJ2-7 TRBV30 TGTGCCTGGACCCGGACTAGCGGACCTTACGAGCAGTACTTC CAWTRTSGPYEQYF
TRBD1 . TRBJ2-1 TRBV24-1 TGTGCCACGAAACCGGGACAGGGAAATCAAGGGTACAATGAGCAGTTCTTC CATKPGQGNQGYNEQFF
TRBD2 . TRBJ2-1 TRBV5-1 TGCGCCAGCAGCCCGGACGGGGGGTGGGAGCAGTTCTTC CASSPDGGWEQFF
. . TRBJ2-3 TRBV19 TGTGCCAGTAGTCGGGGGGCTCCTAGCACAGATACGCAGTATTTT CASSRGAPSTDTQYF
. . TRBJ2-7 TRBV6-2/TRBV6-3 TGTGCCAGCAGCCCTTTGGACAGCTACGAGCAGTACTTC CASSPLDSYEQYF
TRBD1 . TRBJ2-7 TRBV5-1 TGCGCCAGCAGCTTGGTACAGGGGACGAGGGAGCAGTACTTC CASSLVQGTREQYF
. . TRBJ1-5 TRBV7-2 TGTGCCAGCAGCTTAGCTCAGGTTAGTCAGCCCCAGCATTTT CASSLAQVSQPQHF
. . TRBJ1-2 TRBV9 TGTGCCAGCAGCGTAGCCCCCGCAAACGGCGGGGACTATGGCTACACCTTC CASSVAPANGGDYGYTF
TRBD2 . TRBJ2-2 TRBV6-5 TGTGCCAGCAAGCCAGCGGGGTTGGCGACCGGGGAGCTGTTTTTT CASKPAGLATGELFF
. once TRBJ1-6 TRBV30 TGTGCCTGGATGGGGGCCTTAACGAGCTCCTATAATTCACCCCTCCACTTT CAWMGALTSSYNSPLHF